This passage covers 25 T cell receptor beta chains from one sample sequenced in a study of T cells in Graves' hyperthyroidism and ophthalmopathy. Regions amplified from RNA transcripts were the TCR beta CDR3 regions. The HTBI primer set drove a first-round RT-PCR of the TCR CDR3. TCRdb re-analysed the multiplex PCR reads in MiXCR, keeping a single row per CDR3 protein. Of 200,000 to 250,000 distinct CDR3 sequences listed, around 18% were seen once; the top ten hold around 43%. What was sequenced was blood. The origin of the receptors is a man between 35 and 55 years old with Graves' hyperthyroidism.

This clonotype has at least ten counts. The gene calls are TRBV12-3 or TRBV12-4 and TRBJ2-3; tentative D call: TRBD1 (6 bases). The CDR3 runs 15 residues. V was shortened by 6 bases and J by 0 bases, with 13 bases between the two germline ends. The CDR3 reads CASRQQGGSTDTQYF. The CDR3 region has the DNA TGTGCCAGCAGACAACAGGGTGGGAGCACAGATACGCAGTATTTT.

Only a few counts were recorded for this clonotype. The V gene is TRBV13, the J gene TRBJ1-1; D is possibly TRBD1 (6 bases). Trimming took 3 bases from V and 4 from J, leaving 9 bases between them. Germline loops: CDR1 PRHDT, CDR2 FYEKMQ (reference sequence). CDR3 size: 13 residues. Written as DNA, the CDR3 is TGTGCCAGCAGCTTCAGGGGATTCACTGAAGCTTTCTTT. It codes for CASSFRGFTEAFF.

The rearrangement uses TRBV28 and TRBJ1-2; D may be TRBD1 (5 bases). The length of the CDR3 is 13 residues. Trimming removed 8 bases at V and 4 bases at J, with 14 bases between. From germline, CDR1 is MDHEN and CDR2 SYDVKM. In nucleotides, the CDR3 is TGTGCCAGCGGGGAGGGGTTGGGCTATGGCTACACCTTC. Translating gives CASGEGLGYGYTF.

The V and J genes are TRBV10-3 and TRBJ1-3; D not certain. This CDR3 contains 14 residues. The germline V and J ends were trimmed by 4 bases and 0 bases, with 7 bases remaining between them. Germline V lookup: CDR1 ENHRY, CDR2 SYGVKD. CDR3 coding DNA: TGTGCCATCAGTGGACAAAGCTCTGGAAACACCATATATTTT. It yields the protein CAISGQSSGNTIYF.

At least ten counts were recorded for this clonotype. Here the CDR3 DNA reads TGTGCCAGCAGTAGCGATCCGCAAGAGACCCAGTACTTC. It encodes CASSSDPQETQYF. The chain links TRBV6-1 to TRBJ2-5; D unclear. Trimming pared 5 bases from V and 2 bases from J, leaving 9 bases between. CDR3 length: 13 amino acids. Germline CDR1 MNHNS, CDR2 SASEGT.

The chain links TRBV11-3 to TRBJ2-5; D unresolved. The germline CDR1 and CDR2 sequences are SGHNT and YENEEA. The ends were cut back, 4 bases at V and 2 bases at J, with 14 bases in the middle. This CDR3 is 15 amino acids long. As DNA, the CDR3 is TGTGCCAGCAGCTATGGGCAGAAAACGCAAGAGACCCAGTACTTC. It codes for CASSYGQKTQETQYF.

The genes are TRBV4-2 and TRBJ2-5; 10 bases line up with TRBD2. The CDR3 loop spans 16 amino acids. V lost 1 base, J lost 5 bases, and 7 bases stayed unmatched. Germline lookup yields CDR1 LGHNA and CDR2 YNFKEQ. This CDR3 reads CASSQGTSGVMETQYF. The CDR3 nucleotides are TGTGCCAGCAGCCAAGGCACTAGCGGGGTAATGGAGACCCAGTACTTC.

In this sample, this clonotype turned up many times. The chain uses TRBV7-9 and TRBJ2-7; TRBD2 is a possible D gene (6 bases). Germline CDR1 reads SEHNR; CDR2 reads FQNEAQ (reference sequence). Trimming removed 5 bases at V and 2 bases at J, with 13 bases between. CDR3 size: 14 residues. For the CDR3, the DNA is TGTGCCAGCAGCCGGAGGGACTCCGCCTACGAGCAGTACTTC. Translating it yields CASSRRDSAYEQYF.

This chain uses TRBV7-2 with TRBJ2-1, with 9 bases matching TRBD2. Germline trimming cut 5 bases from V and 6 bases from J; bases unmatched to any gene: 8. Germline V CDR1 and CDR2: SGHTA, FQGNSA. This CDR3 is built from 15 residues. The CDR3 bases are TGTGCCAGCAGCCTAAGTAGCGGGGGTTCCAATGAGCAGTTCTTC. Translated: CASSLSSGGSNEQFF.

This clonotype appeared a few times. The chain is built from TRBV27 and TRBJ2-2; 7 nucleotides line up with TRBD1. The germline V gene has CDR1 MNHEY and CDR2 SMNVEV (reference sequence). The CDR3 runs to 13 residues. The V and J ends lost 5 bases and 6 bases, in that order; junction bases with no gene match: 3. In DNA form, the CDR3 reads TGTGCCAGCAGTGTCAGGGGGTCCGGGGAGCTGTTTTTT. This gives the protein CASSVRGSGELFF.

This sequence joins TRBV20-1 and TRBJ1-1; no definite D call. The CDR3 consists of 11 residues. Germline lookup yields CDR1 DFQATT and CDR2 SNEGSKA (reference sequence). Trimming removed 3 bases from V and 6 bases from J, with 8 bases in between. In DNA, the CDR3 is TGCAGTGCTAGGGACGGGGCTGAAGCTTTCTTT. Its translation: CSARDGAEAFF.

This chain connects TRBV20-1 to TRBJ2-3; D is unresolved. The CDR3 loop spans 14 amino acids. The ends were cut back, 6 bases at V and 2 bases at J, with 15 bases in the middle. CDR1 and CDR2 (germline): DFQATT, SNEGSKA (reference sequence). The CDR3 region is CSASVLGPTDTQYF. The CDR3 DNA reads as TGCAGTGCCTCAGTCCTAGGCCCCACAGATACGCAGTATTTT.

In its sample, this clonotype was seen many times. This sequence joins TRBV6-2 or TRBV6-3 and TRBJ1-5, with D unclear. In germline, CDR1 is MNHEY, CDR2 SVGEGT. Trimming took off 2 bases at V and 9 bases at J, with 11 bases between the two ends. This CDR3 is 13 amino acids long. DNA for the CDR3: TGTGCCAGCAGTTACGGAAGGGTTGCGCCCCAGCATTTT. Protein product: CASSYGRVAPQHF.

The chain recombines TRBV19 with TRBJ1-1, with TRBD1 identical over 7 bases. Trimming removed 2 bases from V and 3 bases from J; junction bases left unmatched: 6. The CDR3 totals 15 residues. Germline CDR1 and CDR2: LNHDA and SQIVND (reference sequence). CDR3 loop: CASSISRQGDTEAFF. CDR3 DNA: TGTGCCAGTAGTATATCGAGACAGGGAGACACTGAAGCTTTCTTT.

This clonotype was picked up many times. The chain uses TRBV7-2 and TRBJ2-4; D gene unclear. The germline CDR1 and CDR2 sequences are SGHTA and FQGNSA. V was trimmed by 3 bases and J by 3 bases, leaving 9 bases between them. The CDR3 covers 14 residues. The chain's CDR3 is CASSLRLYKNIQYF. The CDR3 region has the DNA TGTGCCAGCAGCTTGAGGTTGTACAAAAACATTCAGTACTTC.

In its sample, this clonotype was seen many times. The chain links TRBV18 to TRBJ1-1; possibly TRBD1 for D (6 bases). Germline CDR1 is KGHSH and CDR2 is LQKENI. The CDR3 runs to 15 residues. Deletions cut 1 base from V and 0 bases from J, with 9 bases between. CDR3 region: CASSPLGGLNTEAFF. The CDR3 DNA reads as TGTGCCAGCTCACCACTTGGGGGGCTGAACACTGAAGCTTTCTTT.

This clonotype was recorded many times. The chain links TRBV7-2 to TRBJ2-2, with unresolved D. Germline V gene lookup returns CDR1 SGHTA and CDR2 FQGNSA. This CDR3 spans 14 amino acids. The ends were cut back, 5 bases at V and 6 bases at J, with 13 bases in the middle. CDR3 amino acids: CASSPTLSSGELFF. CDR3 in DNA: TGTGCCAGCAGCCCGACCCTTAGCTCCGGGGAGCTGTTTTTT.

The chain combines TRBV19 with TRBJ2-1, with 7 bases fitting TRBD1. CDR1 and CDR2 (germline): LNHDA, SQIVND (reference sequence). With 4 bases clipped from V and 4 bases from J, the junction kept 10 bases outside the gene matches. CDR3 size: 16 residues. The CDR3 DNA is TGTGCCAGTAGTAGGACAGGTGGGCTCGGATACAATGAGCAGTTCTTC. Translating gives CASSRTGGLGYNEQFF. The variable domain in full, with the rest retrieved from reference TRBV19 and TRBJ2-1, is DGGITQSPKYLFRKEGQNVTLSCEQNLNHDAMYWYRQDPGQGLRLIYYSQIVNDFQKGDIAEGYSVSREKKESFPLTVTSAQKNPTAFYLCASSRTGGLGYNEQFFGPGTRLTVL.

This clonotype was seen repeatedly, ten times or more. The rearrangement joins TRBV7-3 to TRBJ2-3; no definite D call. The V and J ends lost 1 base and 4 bases respectively, with 9 bases between them. Per the germline V gene, CDR1 is SGHTA and CDR2 is FQGTGA. The CDR3 consists of 14 residues. The CDR3 bases are TGTGCCAGCAGCTTAATGGCCGGAGCAGATACGCAGTATTTT. It specifies CASSLMAGADTQYF.

This clonotype was detected only a few times. This chain connects TRBV27 to TRBJ1-1; 10 positions agree with TRBD1. J was trimmed by 4 bases and V by 7 bases; bases with no gene match: 6. The CDR3 spans 14 residues. Germline V gene sequence: CDR1 MNHEY, CDR2 SMNVEV (reference sequence). The CDR3, as DNA: TGTGCCAGCACCAGGACAGGGGGTGTCACTGAAGCTTTCTTT. Its translation is CASTRTGGVTEAFF.

The chain is built from TRBV3-1 and TRBJ1-5; 11 positions agree with TRBD1. Germline V gene sequence: CDR1 LGHDT, CDR2 YNNKEL (reference sequence). This CDR3 is built from 19 residues. The J segment lost 0 bases and the V segment lost 2 bases, leaving 9 bases of the junction unmatched. The CDR3 DNA reads TGTGCCAGCAGCCAACGAGGGACAGGGGGTAATTATAGCAATCAGCCCCAGCATTTT. This codes for CASSQRGTGGNYSNQPQHF. The full variable domain, completed using reference TRBV3-1 and TRBJ1-5, is DTAVSQTPKYLVTQMGNDKSIKCEQNLGHDTMYWYKQDSKKFLKIMFSYNNKELIINETVPNRFSPKSPDKAHLNLHINSLELGDSAVYFCASSQRGTGGNYSNQPQHFGDGTRLSIL.

This clonotype was seen only a few times. This chain links TRBV19 with TRBJ2-2; tentatively, D is TRBD2 (6 bases). The CDR3 spans 13 residues. Germline values: CDR1 LNHDA, CDR2 SQIVND (reference sequence). Trimming stripped 4 bases from V and 7 bases from J, with 10 bases between. CDR3 in amino acids: CASSTGTFGELFF. The CDR3 DNA follows: TGTGCCAGTAGTACAGGGACTTTCGGGGAGCTGTTTTTT.

In the case of this clonotype: A much larger clone lies one base from this, so it may be a read error. The CDR3 region has the DNA TGTCCCAGCAGTGAGTTAACGGGGGGTAAGGAGACCCAGTACTTC. This sequence encodes CPSSELTGGKETQYF. This chain connects TRBV6-1 to TRBJ2-5, with TRBD2 identical over 7 bases. Germline assignment: CDR1 MNHNS and CDR2 SASEGT. This CDR3 has 15 residues.

The sample holds a few counts of this clonotype. The junction does not match germline at one end; this may be a read error. The chain links TRBV5-1 to TRBJ1-4; D not resolved. The CDR3 consists of 16 residues. Per the germline V gene, CDR1 is SGHRS and CDR2 is YFSETQ. CDR3: CASSLDPGTTNEKLVF. The CDR3 region has the DNA TGCGCCAGCAGCTTGGACCCAGGAACAACTAATGAAAAACTGGTTTTT.

This clonotype was found many times. The chain recombines TRBV6-2 or TRBV6-3 with TRBJ2-7; the D gene could be TRBD1 or TRBD2 (6 bases each). CDR3 length: 13 amino acids. The germline V gene encodes CDR1 MNHEY and CDR2 SVGEGT. V lost 6 bases and J lost 0, with 9 bases in between. DNA of the CDR3: TGTGCCAGCAGAGGGGGACTCTCCTACGAGCAGTACTTC. It translates to CASRGGLSYEQYF.